The 15 T cell receptor beta chains presented below share a single source sample, sequenced in a study of T cell responses to AZD1222 COVID-19 vaccine. Only in-frame clones appear in the TCRdb table, and some are missing; sequencing was by immunoSEQ multiplex PCR. In the table there are roughly 120,000 clones, roughly 85% of which are singletons. The input for sequencing was peripheral blood, taken on day 0 of MenACWY control vaccination. The receptor set was obtained from an adult in good health.

This clone was seen once. The J gene is TRBJ1-2, the V gene TRBV6-5; no clear D gene. This CDR3 region has 16 residues. Germline CDR1 reads MNHEY; CDR2 reads SVGAGI. The V gene lost 0 bases and the J gene lost 8 bases, with 19 bases spanning the gap. The CDR3 sequence: CASSYSIYSPWEGYTF. The CDR3 DNA follows: TGTGCCAGCAGTTACTCGATATATAGCCCTTGGGAGGGCTACACCTTC.

This clone has just a few counts. The chain is built from TRBV28 and TRBJ1-1; 8 bases line up with TRBD1. J lost 5 bases, V lost 3 bases, and 2 bases had no gene match. Germline lookup yields CDR1 MDHEN and CDR2 SYDVKM. The CDR3 runs to 13 residues. In DNA form, the CDR3 reads TGTGCCAGCAGTTTTAGGGACAGGACTGAAGCTTTCTTT. Translated: CASSFRDRTEAFF.

V and J are TRBV6-5 and TRBJ2-1, with 8 nucleotides matching TRBD2. The CDR3 has 15 residues. CDR1 and CDR2 (germline): MNHEY, SVGAGI. The junction had 14 bases not matched to a gene; V was cut back by 9 bases and J by 7 bases. The CDR3 here is CASIMSGSSKNEQFF. In DNA, the CDR3 is TGTGCCAGTATTATGAGCGGGAGCTCCAAGAATGAGCAGTTCTTC.

This clone came up a few times. J is TRBJ2-5 and V is TRBV7-2; 7 nucleotides line up with TRBD2. The CDR3 has 14 residues. CDR1 and CDR2 (germline): SGHTA, FQGNSA. V lost 1 base to trimming and J lost 4 bases; unmatched junction nucleotides: 3. The CDR3 sequence: CASSLGLASETQYF. CDR3 bases: TGTGCCAGCAGCTTAGGACTAGCTTCAGAGACCCAGTACTTC.

The chain employs TRBV25-1 and TRBJ2-3; tentative D call: TRBD1 (7 bases). The CDR3 covers 16 residues. V shed 4 bases and J shed 3 bases, with 17 bases lying between them. Germline loops: CDR1 MGHDK, CDR2 SYGVNS. This CDR3 is CASSVIETGRTDTQYF. CDR3 in DNA: TGTGCCAGCAGTGTCATCGAGACAGGGAGGACAGATACGCAGTATTTT.

CDR3 sequence: CASTALAGSYEQYF. In DNA, the CDR3 is TGTGCCAGCACTGCGCTAGCGGGAAGCTACGAGCAGTACTTC. V is TRBV6-5 and J is TRBJ2-7; 9 nucleotides match TRBD2. Trimming cost V 7 bases and J 3 bases; bases outside gene matches: 7. Germline-derived CDR1 and CDR2 are MNHEY and SVGAGI. CDR3 length: 14 amino acids.

CDR3 protein: CASSPGTSGKYEQYF. CDR3 DNA sequence: TGCGCCAGCAGCCCCGGGACTAGCGGGAAGTACGAGCAGTACTTC. The V gene is TRBV5-1, the J gene TRBJ2-7; TRBD2 aligns across 13 bases. Germline loops: CDR1 SGHRS, CDR2 YFSETQ. With V trimmed by 4 bases and J by 4 bases, 5 bases remained unmatched. The CDR3 consists of 15 residues.

In the case of this clone: At the DNA level, this CDR3 is encoded by other sequences in the same sample as well. This rearrangement joins TRBV30 to TRBJ1-2, with D unclear. Germline V lookup: CDR1 GTSNPN, CDR2 SVGIG (reference sequence). The CDR3 has 12 residues. Trimming took off 0 bases at V and 5 bases at J, with 7 bases between the two ends. The CDR3 reads CAWSVGGYGYTF. The DNA for the CDR3 is TGTGCCTGGAGTGTAGGCGGGTATGGCTACACCTTC.

A single count supports this clone. V and J are TRBV7-2 and TRBJ2-1; D unclear. V was shortened by 2 bases and J by 6 bases, with 8 bases between the two germline ends. In germline, CDR1 is SGHTA, CDR2 FQGNSA. The CDR3 is made up of 13 amino acids. In DNA, the CDR3 is TGTGCCAGCAGCTTATCGGTGGGCAATGAGCAGTTCTTC. Translating gives CASSLSVGNEQFF. The complete variable domain, with remaining parts taken from reference TRBV7-2 and TRBJ2-1, reads GAGVSQSPSNKVTEKGKDVELRCDPISGHTALYWYRQSLGQGLEFLIYFQGNSAPDKSGLPSDRFSAERTGGSVSTLTIQRTQQEDSAVYLCASSLSVGNEQFFGPGTRLTVL.

This chain uses TRBV7-3 with TRBJ2-1; possible D gene TRBD2, 6 bases. The CDR3 spans 15 residues. Germline CDR1 reads SGHTA; CDR2 reads FQGTGA. V lost 4 bases and J 1 base, leaving 11 bases between the germline ends. For the CDR3, the DNA is TGTGCCAGCAGCTCGTATAGCGGATCCTACAATGAGCAGTTCTTC. Residues: CASSSYSGSYNEQFF.

The chain combines TRBV27 with TRBJ1-5; D is unclear. The CDR3 is made up of 17 amino acids. Trimming left V 2 bases short and J 0 bases short, with 14 bases between. The germline V gene has CDR1 MNHEY and CDR2 SMNVEV (reference sequence). CDR3 sequence reads: CASSLAGDNYSNQPQHF. As DNA, the CDR3 is TGTGCCAGCAGTTTAGCAGGAGATAATTATAGCAATCAGCCCCAGCATTTT.

V usage is TRBV24-1 and J usage is TRBJ1-4; D is unclear. Deletions cut 3 bases from V and 14 bases from J, with 15 bases between. CDR1 KGHDR and CDR2 SFDVKD come from the germline V gene. The CDR3 totals 13 residues. CDR3 nucleotides: TGTGCCACCAGTGATAGTCATCGAGCGAATCTGTTTTTT. This codes for CATSDSHRANLFF.

This rearrangement joins TRBV12-3 or TRBV12-4 to TRBJ2-2, with a tentative D call TRBD1 (6 bases). The CDR3 runs to 13 residues. Trimming removed 6 bases at V and 4 bases at J, with 9 bases between. The CDR3 region has the DNA TGTGCCAGCAGCCTAGGGGGCACCGGGGAGCTGTTTTTT. Translation: CASSLGGTGELFF.

V and J are TRBV10-3 and TRBJ1-2; a possible D gene is TRBD1 (6 bases). Germline V gene lookup returns CDR1 ENHRY and CDR2 SYGVKD. This CDR3 is built from 14 residues. V lost 3 bases, J lost 8 bases, and 16 bases lay in between. CDR3 in DNA: TGTGCCATCAGTGATCCTCAGGGGAGACGAGGCTACACCTTC. Protein sequence: CAISDPQGRRGYTF.

The chain joins TRBV5-4 to TRBJ1-4, with 10 bases that match TRBD1. This CDR3 is 14 amino acids long. The V and J ends lost 4 bases and 10 bases, in that order; junction bases with no gene match: 7. CDR1 and CDR2 (germline): SGHNT, YYREEE (reference sequence). The CDR3 sequence is CASSRQGALGKLFF. For the CDR3, the DNA is TGTGCCAGCAGCAGACAGGGGGCGCTGGGAAAACTGTTTTTT.